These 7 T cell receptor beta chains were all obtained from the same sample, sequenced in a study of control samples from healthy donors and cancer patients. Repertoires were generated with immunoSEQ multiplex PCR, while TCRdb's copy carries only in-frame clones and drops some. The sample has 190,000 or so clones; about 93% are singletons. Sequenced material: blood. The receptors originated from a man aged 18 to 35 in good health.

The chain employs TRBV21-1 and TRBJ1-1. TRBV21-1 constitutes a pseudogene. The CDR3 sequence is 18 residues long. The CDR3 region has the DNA TGTGCCAGCAGCGATGCACCAGGCGGCCCTCCACGCAACACTGAAGCTTTCTTT. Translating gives CASSDAPGGPPRNTEAFF.

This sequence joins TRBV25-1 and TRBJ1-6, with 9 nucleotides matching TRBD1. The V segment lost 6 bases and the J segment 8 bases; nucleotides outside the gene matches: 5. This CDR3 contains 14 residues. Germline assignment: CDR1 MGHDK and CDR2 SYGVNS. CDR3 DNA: TGTGCCAGCAGACGACAGGGGGACGATTCACCCCTCCACTTT. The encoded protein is CASRRQGDDSPLHF. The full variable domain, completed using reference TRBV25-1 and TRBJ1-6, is EADIYQTPRYLVIGTGKKITLECSQTMGHDKMYWYQQDPGMELHLIHYSYGVNSTEKGDLSSESTVSRIRTEHFPLTLESARPSHTSQYLCASRRQGDDSPLHFGNGTRLTVT.

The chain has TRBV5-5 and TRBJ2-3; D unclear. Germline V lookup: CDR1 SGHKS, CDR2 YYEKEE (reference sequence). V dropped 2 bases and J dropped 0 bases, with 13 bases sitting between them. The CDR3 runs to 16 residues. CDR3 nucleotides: TGTGCCAGCAGCTTACCCTATACCCCTAGCACAGATACGCAGTATTTT. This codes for CASSLPYTPSTDTQYF. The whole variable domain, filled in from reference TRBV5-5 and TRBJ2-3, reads DAGVTQSPTHLIKTRGQQVTLRCSPISGHKSVSWYQQVLGQGPQFIFQYYEKEERGRGNFPDRFSARQFPNYSSELNVNALLLGDSALYLCASSLPYTPSTDTQYFGPGTRLTVL.

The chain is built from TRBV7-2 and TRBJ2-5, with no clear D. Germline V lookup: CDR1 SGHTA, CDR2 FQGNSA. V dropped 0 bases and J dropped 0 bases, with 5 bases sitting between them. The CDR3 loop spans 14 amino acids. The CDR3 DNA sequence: TGTGCCAGCAGCTTAGCGGCAAACCAAGAGACCCAGTACTTC. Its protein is CASSLAANQETQYF.

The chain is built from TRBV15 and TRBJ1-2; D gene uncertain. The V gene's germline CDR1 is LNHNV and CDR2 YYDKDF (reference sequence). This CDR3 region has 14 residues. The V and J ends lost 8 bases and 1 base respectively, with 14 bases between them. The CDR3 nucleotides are TGTGCCACCCCGGAGGACGATAATAACTATGGCTACACCTTC. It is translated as CATPEDDNNYGYTF.

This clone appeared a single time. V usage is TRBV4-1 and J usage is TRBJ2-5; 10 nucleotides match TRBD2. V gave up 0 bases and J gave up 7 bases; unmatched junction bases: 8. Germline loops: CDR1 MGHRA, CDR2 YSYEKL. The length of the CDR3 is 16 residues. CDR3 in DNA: TGCGCCAGCAGCCAAGATCGGCTAGCGGGGGCCCTGACCCAGTACTTC. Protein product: CASSQDRLAGALTQYF.

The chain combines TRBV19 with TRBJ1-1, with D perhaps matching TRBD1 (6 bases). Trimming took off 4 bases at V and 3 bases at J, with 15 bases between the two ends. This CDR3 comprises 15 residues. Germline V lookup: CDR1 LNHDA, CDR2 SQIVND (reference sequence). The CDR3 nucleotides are TGTGCCAGTAGTACTACCGGGGGCGGCGACACTGAAGCTTTCTTT. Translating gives CASSTTGGGDTEAFF.